Listed here are 20 T cell receptor beta chains from one sample, sequenced in a study of identical twins. TCRdb processed the 5' RACE reads anew with MiXCR; each CDR3 protein has one entry. The sample records 450,000 or so distinct CDR3 sequences, roughly an eighth being singletons. This same sample was also taken into another study, of yellow fever vaccine responses in identical twins.

Sequencing was done on a sample of CD4+ T cells sorted from blood. These receptors were collected from a woman in her late teens or twenties in good health.

This clonotype was seen many times. The rearrangement links TRBV7-2 to TRBJ2-3, with a tentative D call TRBD1 (6 bases). The length of the CDR3 is 13 residues. Germline CDR1 is SGHTA and CDR2 is FQGNSA. V lost 8 bases to trimming and J lost 6 bases, with 15 bases between them. The CDR3 DNA sequence: TGTGCCAGCCGGGACCTCGACAGGGATACGCAGTATTTT. Its protein is CASRDLDRDTQYF.

This chain uses TRBV9 with TRBJ2-1; possibly TRBD1 for D (6 bases). The CDR3 is made up of 16 amino acids. Germline V CDR1 and CDR2: SGDLS, YYNGEE. Trimming shortened V by 0 bases and J by 6 bases, and 16 bases separated the two germline ends. For the CDR3, the DNA is TGTGCCAGCAGCGTAGTGGCAGGGGCGCCCCGCAATGAGCAGTTCTTC. This encodes CASSVVAGAPRNEQFF.

V is TRBV20-1 and J is TRBJ2-3; D is perhaps TRBD1 or TRBD2 (5 bases each). V gave up 1 base and J gave up 5 bases, with 22 bases separating them. Germline assignment: CDR1 DFQATT and CDR2 SNEGSKA (reference sequence). This CDR3 region has 17 residues. The CDR3 region has the DNA TGCAGTGCTAGAGGGCTCGGGGCAGGGCTCCGGGGAGATACGCAGTATTTT. It codes for CSARGLGAGLRGDTQYF.

There are many counts of this clonotype. A junction end diverges from the germline sequence, so it may reflect a read error. This sequence joins TRBV5-1 and TRBJ2-7, with unresolved D. Germline CDR1 and CDR2: SGHRS and YFSETQ. The CDR3 totals 13 residues. CDR3 in amino acids: CASSLGRTYEQYF. Written as DNA, the CDR3 is TGTGCCAGCAGCTTAGGACGAACCTACGAGCAGTACTTC.

The genes are TRBV7-9 and TRBJ2-5, with D maybe TRBD1 (8 bases). Trimming took off 5 bases at V and 3 bases at J, with 16 bases between the two ends. The CDR3 extends over 15 amino acids. Germline V CDR1 and CDR2: SEHNR, FQNEAQ (reference sequence). The CDR3 DNA sequence: TGTGCCAGCAGCCCACAGGGGGGGATTAAAGAGACCCAGTACTTC. Translation: CASSPQGGIKETQYF.

This clonotype was observed a few times. The chain carries TRBV24-1 and TRBJ1-1; a possible D gene is TRBD1 (6 bases). The germline gives CDR1 KGHDR, CDR2 SFDVKD. Trimming took off 5 bases at V and 5 bases at J, with 11 bases between the two ends. The CDR3 has 13 residues. The CDR3, as DNA: TGTGCCACCAGTGTGGGGGCGCAGACTGAAGCTTTCTTT. Its translation: CATSVGAQTEAFF.

The gene calls are TRBV5-8 and TRBJ2-7; 8 bases line up with TRBD2. The CDR3 is 14 residues long. Germline CDR1 reads SGHTS; CDR2 reads YDEGEE. J lost 6 bases, V lost 3 bases, and 8 bases had no gene match. CDR3 in DNA: TGTGCCAGCAGCTGGGGGACGGCGGGGGGCGAGCAGTACTTC. Protein sequence: CASSWGTAGGEQYF.

The V call is TRBV5-4, the J call TRBJ1-5, with D possibly TRBD1 on 6 matching bases. The V gene's germline CDR1 is SGHNT and CDR2 YYREEE (reference sequence). V shed 0 bases and J shed 6 bases, with 25 bases lying between them. CDR3 length: 19 residues. This CDR3 is CASSLASGRGTIGGQPQHF. As DNA, the CDR3 is TGTGCCAGCAGCTTGGCCAGTGGCAGGGGAACTATAGGAGGTCAGCCCCAGCATTTT.

V and J are TRBV4-1 and TRBJ1-5, with D possibly matching TRBD1 (5 bases). The germline CDR1 and CDR2 sequences are MGHRA and YSYEKL. Trimming shortened V by 0 bases and J by 5 bases, and 14 bases separated the two germline ends. The CDR3 loop spans 16 amino acids. The DNA for the CDR3 is TGCGCCAGCAGCCAAGATCGCAGGGAAGGGTATCAGCCCCAGCATTTT. This codes for CASSQDRREGYQPQHF.

The chain couples TRBV4-1 to TRBJ1-4; D is undetermined. V gave up 4 bases and J gave up 0 bases, with 9 bases separating them. CDR3 length: 15 amino acids. From germline, CDR1 is MGHRA and CDR2 YSYEKL. As DNA, the CDR3 is TGCGCCAGCAGCCGAGACCGATCAACTAATGAAAAACTGTTTTTT. Translated: CASSRDRSTNEKLFF.

This clonotype was counted a few times. The V and J genes are TRBV20-1 and TRBJ2-1, with a possible D match to TRBD2 (6 bases). The germline gives CDR1 DFQATT, CDR2 SNEGSKA (reference sequence). The CDR3 has 15 residues. V was cut by 6 bases and J by 4 bases, with 19 bases left in between. The CDR3 DNA sequence: TGCAGTGCCCCAGGCGGGGCGGGCCTTTACAATGAGCAGTTCTTC. Protein sequence: CSAPGGAGLYNEQFF.

This chain connects TRBV10-3 to TRBJ2-2, with TRBD2 as a possible D gene (6 bases). Germline V gene lookup returns CDR1 ENHRY and CDR2 SYGVKD. The germline V and J ends were trimmed by 10 bases and 1 base, with 13 bases remaining between them. CDR3 size: 14 residues. For the CDR3, the DNA is TGTGCCACCCGCGAGGGAGGGAACACCGGGGAGCTGTTTTTT. Its translation is CATREGGNTGELFF.

This clonotype was seen at least ten times. This chain links TRBV7-2 with TRBJ1-5; 9 bases are shared with TRBD1. The CDR3 length is 15 residues. V shed 4 bases and J 4 bases; nucleotides not matched to a gene: 5. CDR1 is SGHTA and CDR2 is FQGNSA in the germline V gene. DNA for the CDR3: TGTGCCAGCAGCTCCGGGACAGGGTGGAATCAGCCCCAGCATTTT. Amino acid sequence: CASSSGTGWNQPQHF.

J is TRBJ1-2 and V is TRBV7-3; TRBD1 matches at 9 bases. CDR1 is SGHTA, CDR2 FQGTGA, per germline. V was clipped by 5 bases and J by 7 bases; unmatched bases: 11. The CDR3 covers 15 residues. CDR3 sequence (DNA): TGTGCCAGCAGCCCTCCCGGGACAGGGCAAAGTGGCTACACCTTC. Its protein is CASSPPGTGQSGYTF.

The chain joins TRBV4-2 to TRBJ2-1; D call uncertain. The CDR3 loop spans 14 amino acids. V was clipped by 2 bases and J by 4 bases, with 9 bases between them. Germline V gene lookup returns CDR1 LGHNA and CDR2 YNFKEQ. The CDR3 bases are TGTGCCAGCAGCCAACCAGAAACTTACAATGAGCAGTTCTTC. The encoded protein is CASSQPETYNEQFF.

The gene calls are TRBV12-3 or TRBV12-4 and TRBJ2-3; TRBD2 aligns across 10 bases. V lost 5 bases to trimming and J lost 3 bases; unmatched junction nucleotides: 11. CDR3 length equals 17 residues. CDR3 nucleotide sequence: TGTGCCAGCAGTCCCGGGACTAGCGCCCGGCGGACAGATACGCAGTATTTT. It codes for CASSPGTSARRTDTQYF.

J is TRBJ2-5 and V is TRBV11-3, with TRBD2 matching 8 bases. The germline CDR1 and CDR2 sequences are SGHNT and YENEEA. V was pared by 3 bases and J by 1 base, with 7 bases of the junction left unmatched. This CDR3 has 16 amino acids. The DNA for the CDR3 is TGTGCCAGCAGCTTGGGACTAGGGGAAATCCAAGAGACCCAGTACTTC. As protein: CASSLGLGEIQETQYF. Full variable domain (outside the CDR3, taken from reference TRBV11-3 and TRBJ2-5): EAGVVQSPRYKIIEKKQPVAFWCNPISGHNTLYWYLQNLGQGPELLIRYENEEAVDDSQLPKDRFSAERLKGVDSTLKIQPAELGDSAVYLCASSLGLGEIQETQYFGPGTRLLVL.

The gene calls are TRBV18 and TRBJ2-5; D unclear. V was shortened by 3 bases and J by 0 bases, with 14 bases between the two germline ends. CDR1 KGHSH and CDR2 LQKENI come from the germline V gene. The CDR3 loop spans 16 amino acids. CDR3 amino acids: CASSPLAAEYQETQYF. The CDR3 DNA sequence: TGTGCCAGCTCACCCCTCGCGGCGGAGTACCAAGAGACCCAGTACTTC.

This clonotype was seen a few times. The chain couples TRBV20-1 to TRBJ1-1; D is undetermined. The germline V gene has CDR1 DFQATT and CDR2 SNEGSKA (reference sequence). CDR3 size: 14 residues. With 1 base removed from V and 1 base from J, the gap between germline ends came to 10 bases. CDR3 protein: CSARGLKKNTEAFF. CDR3 nucleotides: TGCAGTGCTAGAGGGTTAAAGAAGAACACTGAAGCTTTCTTT.

The chain combines TRBV5-1 with TRBJ2-1; possibly TRBD1 for D (5 bases). CDR1 and CDR2 from the germline V gene are SGHRS and YFSETQ. V was shortened by 3 bases and J by 5 bases, with 15 bases between the two germline ends. This CDR3 comprises 15 residues. DNA of the CDR3: TGCGCCAGCAGCTCCATATCAGGGTTCAACAATGAGCAGTTCTTC. It codes for CASSSISGFNNEQFF. Using reference TRBV5-1 and TRBJ2-1 for the parts outside the CDR3, the full variable domain is KAGVTQTPRYLIKTRGQQVTLSCSPISGHRSVSWYQQTPGQGLQFLFEYFSETQRNKGNFPGRFSGRQFSNSRSEMNVSTLELGDSALYLCASSSISGFNNEQFFGPGTRLTVL.